The rows below give T cell receptor beta chains drawn from one sample of a study of T cell responses to AZD1222 COVID-19 vaccine. Measured with immunoSEQ multiplex PCR; TCRdb has only the in-frame clones, and not every one. The sample consists of about 99,000 clones, 90% to 95% of them appearing once. The sample consisted of peripheral blood, taken on day 0 of AZD1222 vaccination. These receptors were taken from an adult in good health. CDR3s include the opening cysteine and the closing phenylalanine or tryptophan. D genes are given only for firm matches. Only some rows state a clone size, as once, few, many or a class for expanded clones.

v_gene	d_gene	j_gene	abundance	CDR3aa	CDR3nt
TRBV5-4	-	TRBJ2-2	-	CASSADQGGELFF	TGTGCCAGCAGCGCAGATCAGGGCGGGGAGCTGTTTTTT
TRBV5-6	-	TRBJ2-5	-	CASRSTGGETQYF	TGTGCCAGCAGGTCGACAGGTGGGGAGACCCAGTACTTC
TRBV27	TRBD2	TRBJ2-3	-	CARGFSGSRTDTQYF	TGTGCCAGGGGCTTTAGCGGGAGTCGAACAGATACGCAGTATTTT
TRBV30	-	TRBJ1-6	-	CAWRSPRIFNSPLHF	TGTGCCTGGAGATCCCCGCGCATCTTCAATTCACCCCTCCACTTT
TRBV7-2	-	TRBJ2-7	-	CASSFSVDLSYEQYF	TGTGCCAGCAGCTTTTCTGTTGACTTGAGTTACGAGCAGTACTTC
TRBV10-3	-	TRBJ2-1	-	CAISDSTVAYNEQFF	TGTGCCATCAGTGATTCTACCGTTGCCTACAATGAGCAGTTCTTC
TRBV11-2	TRBD1	TRBJ2-7	-	CASSHGQGARYEQYF	TGTGCCAGCAGCCACGGACAGGGGGCAAGGTACGAGCAGTACTTC
TRBV7-2	-	TRBJ2-1	-	CASSLEGVGAGNYNEQFF	TGTGCCAGCAGCTTAGAGGGAGTGGGGGCAGGGAACTACAATGAGCAGTTCTTC
TRBV28	TRBD1	TRBJ1-3	once	CASRRTGVAGNTIYF	TGTGCCAGCAGACGGACAGGGGTGGCTGGAAACACCATATATTTT
TRBV19	-	TRBJ2-7	-	CASSILQAGETYEQYF	TGTGCCAGTAGTATCCTACAGGCCGGGGAAACCTACGAGCAGTACTTC
TRBV7-8	-	TRBJ2-7	-	CASSLRRELSYEQYF	TGTGCCAGCAGCTTACGTCGAGAACTCTCCTACGAGCAGTACTTC
TRBV3-1/TRBV3-2	-	TRBJ1-1	-	CASSSTGGGTEAFF	TGTGCCAGCAGCTCGACCGGAGGAGGCACTGAAGCTTTCTTT
TRBV7-2	TRBD1	TRBJ1-4	once	CASSPNTGVEKLFF	TGTGCCAGCAGCCCCAATACAGGGGTTGAAAAACTGTTTTTT
TRBV27	-	TRBJ2-4	-	CASSSLAKNIQYF	TGTGCCAGCAGTTCGTTGGCCAAAAACATTCAGTACTTC
TRBV7-9	-	TRBJ1-4	-	CASSPGHSNEKLFF	TGTGCCAGCAGCCCGGGACACTCTAATGAAAAACTGTTTTTT
TRBV9	TRBD1	TRBJ2-5	-	CASSGDRGATQYF	TGTGCCAGCAGCGGGGACAGGGGTGCGACCCAGTACTTC
TRBV5-5	-	TRBJ1-4	-	CASSYSTVPEKLFF	TGTGCCAGCAGCTACTCGACAGTCCCGGAAAAACTGTTTTTT
TRBV9	-	TRBJ2-7	-	CASSPSQPHEQYF	TGTGCCAGCAGCCCCAGCCAACCCCACGAGCAGTACTTC
TRBV2	TRBD2	TRBJ2-1	-	CASRGTGTRLFF	TGTGCCAGCAGGGGAACCGGGACTAGGCTGTTCTTC
TRBV14	-	TRBJ1-1	-	CASSQGVNTEAFF	TGTGCCAGCAGCCAAGGGGTGAACACTGAAGCTTTCTTT
TRBV5-4	-	TRBJ1-1	-	CASSLGGPVITEAFF	TGTGCCAGCAGCTTGGGGGGCCCGGTTATCACTGAAGCTTTCTTT
TRBV19	TRBD2	TRBJ2-3	-	CASRSELAADTQYF	TGTGCCAGTAGATCCGAGCTAGCGGCAGATACGCAGTATTTT
TRBV7-7	-	TRBJ2-5	few	CASSLGRGAGETQYF	TGTGCCAGCAGCTTGGGACGGGGGGCGGGAGAGACCCAGTACTTC
TRBV5-1	TRBD2	TRBJ2-7	-	CASSFAGGNYEQYF	TGCGCCAGCAGCTTTGCGGGAGGGAACTACGAGCAGTACTTC
TRBV27	TRBD1	TRBJ1-2	-	CASSTDRVGYGYTF	TGTGCCAGCAGTACAGACAGGGTCGGTTATGGCTACACCTTC
TRBV30	-	TRBJ1-2	-	CAWGNPGRGVNGYTF	TGTGCCTGGGGGAACCCGGGCAGGGGAGTGAATGGCTACACCTTC
TRBV3-1/TRBV3-2	-	TRBJ2-1	-	CASSTFNEQFF	TGTGCCAGCAGCACCTTCAATGAGCAGTTCTTC
TRBV4-2	-	TRBJ1-1	once	CASSQATSNTEAFF	TGTGCCAGCAGCCAAGCCACGTCGAACACTGAAGCTTTCTTT
TRBV18	TRBD1	TRBJ1-2	-	CASSPGQGRYGYTF	TGTGCCAGCTCACCCGGACAGGGGAGGTATGGCTACACCTTC
TRBV5-4	-	TRBJ2-1	-	CASSLGGRPYEQFF	TGTGCCAGCAGCTTGGGTGGCAGGCCGTATGAGCAGTTCTTC
TRBV7-9	-	TRBJ2-1	-	CASSFTMSEQFF	TGTGCCAGCAGCTTCACTATGAGTGAGCAGTTCTTC
TRBV28	-	TRBJ1-2	-	CASTLGHYGYTF	TGTGCCAGCACCCTGGGTCACTATGGCTACACCTTC
TRBV6-5	-	TRBJ1-2	-	CASSSWLQQKNYGYTF	TGTGCCAGCAGTTCTTGGCTCCAGCAAAAGAACTATGGCTACACCTTC
TRBV4-1	TRBD1	TRBJ1-1	-	CASSRIVQGQHTEAFF	TGCGCCAGCAGCCGCATCGTACAGGGACAGCACACTGAAGCTTTCTTT
TRBV27	-	TRBJ1-1	once	CASSLRHRNTEAFF	TGTGCCAGCAGTTTAAGGCACAGAAACACTGAAGCTTTCTTT
TRBV19	-	TRBJ1-3	-	CASTPAGGSSGNTIYF	TGTGCCAGTACCCCGGCAGGCGGGAGCTCTGGAAACACCATATATTTT
TRBV18	TRBD2	TRBJ2-5	-	CASSPPLAGVRETQYF	TGTGCCAGCTCACCTCCTTTAGCGGGAGTTCGGGAGACCCAGTACTTC
TRBV5-1	-	TRBJ1-1	-	CASSLAPERTEAFF	TGCGCCAGCAGCTTGGCTCCGGAGAGGACTGAAGCTTTCTTT
TRBV7-2	TRBD1	TRBJ1-5	-	CASSSPGQRTNSNQPQHF	TGTGCCAGCAGCTCCCCGGGACAGCGAACCAATAGCAATCAGCCCCAGCATTTT
TRBV15	-	TRBJ2-7	-	CATSREKGLSYEQYF	TGTGCCACCAGTCGGGAAAAGGGGCTCTCCTACGAGCAGTACTTC
TRBV4-2	-	TRBJ2-2	-	CASSQESNTGELFF	TGTGCCAGCAGCCAAGAATCCAACACCGGGGAGCTGTTTTTT
TRBV19	TRBD1	TRBJ2-1	few	CASSLSRGSPSSYNEQFF	TGTGCCAGTAGTTTATCCAGGGGGTCCCCGAGCTCCTACAATGAGCAGTTCTTC
TRBV28	TRBD1	TRBJ1-4	-	CASSLGQATNEKLFF	TGTGCCAGCAGTCTCGGACAGGCAACTAATGAAAAACTGTTTTTT
TRBV30	-	TRBJ2-7	-	CAWSVLSEQYF	TGTGCCTGGAGTGTACTATCCGAGCAGTACTTC
TRBV4-2	TRBD2	TRBJ2-1	-	CASSQDLRAGVSEQFF	TGTGCCAGCAGCCAAGATTTGCGAGCGGGAGTAAGTGAGCAGTTCTTC
TRBV28	-	TRBJ1-2	-	CASSYGRQPRYGYTF	TGTGCCAGCAGTTACGGGAGACAGCCCCGCTATGGCTACACCTTC
TRBV5-1	-	TRBJ2-7	-	CASSLATDYEQYF	TGCGCCAGCAGCTTGGCAACAGACTACGAGCAGTACTTC
TRBV28	-	TRBJ2-1	-	CASRSLDTSSYNEQFF	TGTGCCAGCAGATCTCTGGACACTAGCTCCTACAATGAGCAGTTCTTC
TRBV18	-	TRBJ2-7	-	CASSPRGDEQYF	TGTGCCAGCTCACCACGGGGTGACGAGCAGTACTTC
TRBV19	-	TRBJ1-5	-	CASKVKGNQPQHF	TGTGCCAGTAAAGTAAAGGGCAATCAGCCCCAGCATTTT
TRBV19	TRBD1	TRBJ1-1	-	CASRGRVTEAFF	TGTGCCAGCAGGGGGCGCGTCACTGAAGCTTTCTTT
TRBV29-1	TRBD2	TRBJ2-1	-	CSVNSGSRVEQFF	TGCAGCGTTAATAGCGGGAGTCGGGTTGAGCAGTTCTTC
TRBV28	-	TRBJ2-5	-	CASRSGQETQYF	TGTGCCAGCAGGAGTGGCCAAGAGACCCAGTACTTC